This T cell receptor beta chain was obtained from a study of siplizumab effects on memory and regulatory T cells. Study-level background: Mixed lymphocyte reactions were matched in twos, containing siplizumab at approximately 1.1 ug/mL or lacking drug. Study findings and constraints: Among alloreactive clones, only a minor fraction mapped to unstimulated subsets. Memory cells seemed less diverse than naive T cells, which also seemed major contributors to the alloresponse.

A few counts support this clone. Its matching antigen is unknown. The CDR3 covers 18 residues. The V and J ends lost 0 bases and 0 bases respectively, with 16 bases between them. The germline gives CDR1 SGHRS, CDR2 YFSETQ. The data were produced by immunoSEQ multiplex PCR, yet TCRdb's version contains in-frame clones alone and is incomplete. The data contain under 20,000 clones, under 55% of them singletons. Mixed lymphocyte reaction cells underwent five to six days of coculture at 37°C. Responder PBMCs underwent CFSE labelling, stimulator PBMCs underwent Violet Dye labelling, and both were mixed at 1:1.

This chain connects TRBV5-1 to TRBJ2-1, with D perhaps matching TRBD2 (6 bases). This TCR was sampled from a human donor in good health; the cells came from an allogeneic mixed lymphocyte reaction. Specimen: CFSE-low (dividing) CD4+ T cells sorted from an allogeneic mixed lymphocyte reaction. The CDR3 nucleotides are TGCGCCAGCAGCTTGGAGGGCGGGGCATCATACTCCTACAATGAGCAGTTCTTC. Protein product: CASSLEGGASYSYNEQFF.